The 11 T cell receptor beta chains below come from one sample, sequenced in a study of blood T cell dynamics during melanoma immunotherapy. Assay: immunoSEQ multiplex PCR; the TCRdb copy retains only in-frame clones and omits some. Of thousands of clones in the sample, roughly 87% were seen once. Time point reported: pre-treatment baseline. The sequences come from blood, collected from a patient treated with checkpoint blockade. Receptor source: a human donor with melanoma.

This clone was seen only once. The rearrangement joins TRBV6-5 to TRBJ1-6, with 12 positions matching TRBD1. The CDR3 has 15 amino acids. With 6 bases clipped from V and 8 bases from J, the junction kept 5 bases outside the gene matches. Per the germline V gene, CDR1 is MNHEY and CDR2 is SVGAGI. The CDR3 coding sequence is TGTGCCAGCAGAAGGGACAGGGGGCGCGATTCACCCCTCCACTTT. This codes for CASRRDRGRDSPLHF.

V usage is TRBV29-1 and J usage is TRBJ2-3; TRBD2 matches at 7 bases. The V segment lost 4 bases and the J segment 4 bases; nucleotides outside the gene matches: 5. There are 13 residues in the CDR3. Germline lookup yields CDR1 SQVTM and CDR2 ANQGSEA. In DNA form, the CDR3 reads TGCAGCGTTGTAGGGGAGGGCCCAGATACGCAGTATTTT. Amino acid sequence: CSVVGEGPDTQYF.

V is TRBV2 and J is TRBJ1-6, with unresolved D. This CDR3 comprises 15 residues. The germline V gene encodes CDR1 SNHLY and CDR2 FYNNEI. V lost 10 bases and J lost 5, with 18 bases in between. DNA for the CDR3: TGTGCCATAACTCACGGTTTAGACCATAATTCACCCCTCCACTTT. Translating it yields CAITHGLDHNSPLHF.

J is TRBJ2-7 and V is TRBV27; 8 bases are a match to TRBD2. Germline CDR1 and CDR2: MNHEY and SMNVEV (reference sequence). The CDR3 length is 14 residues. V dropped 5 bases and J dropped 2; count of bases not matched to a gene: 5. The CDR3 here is CASSPRGVTYEQYF. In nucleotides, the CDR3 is TGTGCCAGCAGTCCGCGGGGGGTGACCTACGAGCAGTACTTC.

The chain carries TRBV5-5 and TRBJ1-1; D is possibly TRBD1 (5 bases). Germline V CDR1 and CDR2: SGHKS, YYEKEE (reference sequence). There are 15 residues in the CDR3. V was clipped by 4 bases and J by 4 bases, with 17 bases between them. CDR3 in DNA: TGTGCCAGCAGCCGACAATTTCAGGGAGGCACTGAAGCTTTCTTT. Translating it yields CASSRQFQGGTEAFF.

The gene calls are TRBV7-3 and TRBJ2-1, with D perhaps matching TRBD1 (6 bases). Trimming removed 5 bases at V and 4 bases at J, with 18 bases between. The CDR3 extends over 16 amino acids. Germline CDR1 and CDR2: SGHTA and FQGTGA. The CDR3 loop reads CASSPQGARGYNEQFF. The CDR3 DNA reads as TGTGCCAGCAGCCCCCAGGGTGCTAGGGGGTACAATGAGCAGTTCTTC.

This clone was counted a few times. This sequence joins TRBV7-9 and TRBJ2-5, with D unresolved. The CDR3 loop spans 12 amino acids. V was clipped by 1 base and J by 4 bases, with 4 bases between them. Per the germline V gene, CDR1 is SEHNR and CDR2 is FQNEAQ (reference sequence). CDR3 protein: CASSLVRETQYF. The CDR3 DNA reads TGTGCCAGCAGCTTAGTCAGAGAGACCCAGTACTTC.

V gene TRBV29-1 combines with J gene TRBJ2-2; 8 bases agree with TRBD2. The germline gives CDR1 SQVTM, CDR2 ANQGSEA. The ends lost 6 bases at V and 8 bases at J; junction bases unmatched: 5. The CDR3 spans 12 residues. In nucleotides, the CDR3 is TGCAGCGTCGGACTAGCAGGAGGGGAGCTGTTTTTT. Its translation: CSVGLAGGELFF.

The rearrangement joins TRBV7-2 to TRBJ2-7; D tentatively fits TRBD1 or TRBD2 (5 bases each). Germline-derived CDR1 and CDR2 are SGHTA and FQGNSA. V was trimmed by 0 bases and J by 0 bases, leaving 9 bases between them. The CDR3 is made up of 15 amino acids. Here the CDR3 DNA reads TGTGCCAGCAGCTTAGCGCCAGGGAGCTCCTACGAGCAGTACTTC. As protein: CASSLAPGSSYEQYF.

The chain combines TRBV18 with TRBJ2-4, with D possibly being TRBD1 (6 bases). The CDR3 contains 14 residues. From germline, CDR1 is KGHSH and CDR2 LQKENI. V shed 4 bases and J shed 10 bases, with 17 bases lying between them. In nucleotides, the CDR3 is TGTGCCAGCTCACAACGGACGGCCCAGGGGATTCAGTACTTC. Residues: CASSQRTAQGIQYF.

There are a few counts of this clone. The CDR3 is CASSPGLLGEAFF. CDR3 bases: TGCGCCAGCAGCCCAGGATTGTTGGGTGAAGCTTTCTTT. This chain connects TRBV5-1 to TRBJ1-1; D remains unclear. V was cut by 4 bases and J by 7 bases, with 14 bases left in between. The CDR3 spans 13 residues. Germline-derived CDR1 and CDR2 are SGHRS and YFSETQ.